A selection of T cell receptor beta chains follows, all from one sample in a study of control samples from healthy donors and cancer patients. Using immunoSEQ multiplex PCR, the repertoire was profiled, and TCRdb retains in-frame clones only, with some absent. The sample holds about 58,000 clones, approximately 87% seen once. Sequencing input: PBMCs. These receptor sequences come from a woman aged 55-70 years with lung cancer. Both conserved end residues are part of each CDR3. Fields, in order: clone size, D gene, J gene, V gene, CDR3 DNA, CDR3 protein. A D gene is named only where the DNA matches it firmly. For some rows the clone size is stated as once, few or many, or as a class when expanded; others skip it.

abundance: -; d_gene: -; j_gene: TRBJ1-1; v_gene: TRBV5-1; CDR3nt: TGCGCCAGCAGCTTGTGGCAGTTGAACACTGAAGCTTTCTTT; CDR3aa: CASSLWQLNTEAFF
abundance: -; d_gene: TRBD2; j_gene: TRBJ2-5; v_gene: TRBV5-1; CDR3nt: TGCGCCAGCAGCTTGGACGGGAGGTACCAAGAGACCCAGTACTTC; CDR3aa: CASSLDGRYQETQYF
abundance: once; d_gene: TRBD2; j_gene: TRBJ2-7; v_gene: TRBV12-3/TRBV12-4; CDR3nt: TGTGCCAGCAGTTTAGCGGGAGGGCACGAGCAGTACTTC; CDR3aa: CASSLAGGHEQYF
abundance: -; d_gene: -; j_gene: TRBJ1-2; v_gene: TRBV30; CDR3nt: TGTGCCTGGAGTCGAGGACCCTTAGGTTATGGCTACACCTTC; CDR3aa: CAWSRGPLGYGYTF
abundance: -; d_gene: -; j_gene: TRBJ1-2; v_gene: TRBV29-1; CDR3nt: TGCAGCGTTGGGGACCGGGGTAGTTACGGCTACACCTTC; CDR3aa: CSVGDRGSYGYTF
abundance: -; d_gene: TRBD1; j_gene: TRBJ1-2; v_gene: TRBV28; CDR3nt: TGTGCCAGCTTTGGAGACAGGGGGCGGGTGTGGTATGGCTACACCTTC; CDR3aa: CASFGDRGRVWYGYTF
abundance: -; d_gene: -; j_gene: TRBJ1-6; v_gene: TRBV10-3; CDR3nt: TGTGCCATCAGTGAGTCCTCATCCTATAATTCACCCCTCCACTTT; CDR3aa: CAISESSSYNSPLHF
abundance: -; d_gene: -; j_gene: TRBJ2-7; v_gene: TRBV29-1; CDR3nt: TGCAGCGTTGACTCCCCTTTTTCCTACGAGCAGTACTTC; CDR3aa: CSVDSPFSYEQYF
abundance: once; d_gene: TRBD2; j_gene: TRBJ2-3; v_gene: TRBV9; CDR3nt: TGTGCCAGCAGCGTAGGGGCTAGCGGAGGGGCAGATACGCAGTATTTT; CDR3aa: CASSVGASGGADTQYF
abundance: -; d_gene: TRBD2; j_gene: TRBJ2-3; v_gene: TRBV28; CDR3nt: TGTGCCAGCAGTTCTCCCTTTGCGGGAGGAGCAGATACGCAGTATTTT; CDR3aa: CASSSPFAGGADTQYF
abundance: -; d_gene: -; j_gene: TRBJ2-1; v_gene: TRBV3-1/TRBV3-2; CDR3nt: TGTGCCAGCAGCCAGTGGGGGGTCTCCTACAATGAGCAGTTCTTC; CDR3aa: CASSQWGVSYNEQFF
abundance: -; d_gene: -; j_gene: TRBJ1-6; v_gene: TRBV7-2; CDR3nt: TGTGCCAGCAGCTTAGCTCAGGGTAGTTCACCCCTCCACTTT; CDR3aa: CASSLAQGSSPLHF
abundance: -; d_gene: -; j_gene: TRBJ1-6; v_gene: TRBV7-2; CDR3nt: TGTGCCAGCAGCTCCTCTATGGCCCTCCACTTT; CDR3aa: CASSSSMALHF
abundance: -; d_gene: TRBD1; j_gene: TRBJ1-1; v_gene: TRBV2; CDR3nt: TGTGCCAGCAGTCCGGGACAGGGGTACACTGAAGCTTTCTTT; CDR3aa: CASSPGQGYTEAFF
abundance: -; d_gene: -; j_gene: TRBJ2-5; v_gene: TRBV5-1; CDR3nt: TGCGCCAGCAGCTTGGAGTTCGGGGAGACCCAGTACTTC; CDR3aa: CASSLEFGETQYF
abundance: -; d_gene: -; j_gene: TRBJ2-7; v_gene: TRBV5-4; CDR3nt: TGTGCCAGCAGCCAGAGACAGTTAAGCTCCTACGAGCAGTACTTC; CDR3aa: CASSQRQLSSYEQYF
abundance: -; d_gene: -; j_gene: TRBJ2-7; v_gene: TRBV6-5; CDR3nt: TGTGCCAGCAGTTACTCGAGTTCGGGGGGCGTCTACGAGCAGTACTTC; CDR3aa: CASSYSSSGGVYEQYF
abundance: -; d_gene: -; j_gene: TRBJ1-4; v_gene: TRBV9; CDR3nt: TGTGCCAGCAGCTCAGACAGTAAGGGTGAAAAACTGTTTTTT; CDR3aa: CASSSDSKGEKLFF
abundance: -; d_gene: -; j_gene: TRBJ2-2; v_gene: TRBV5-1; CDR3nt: TGCGCCAGCAGCCCCGGTGGGGGACTCACCGGGGAGCTGTTTTTT; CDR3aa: CASSPGGGLTGELFF
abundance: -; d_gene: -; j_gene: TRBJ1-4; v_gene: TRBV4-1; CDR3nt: TGCGCCAGCAGCCAAGAGGCCAGATCAACTAATGAAAAACTGTTTTTT; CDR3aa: CASSQEARSTNEKLFF
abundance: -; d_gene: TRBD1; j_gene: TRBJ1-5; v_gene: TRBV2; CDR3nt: TGTGCCAGCAGTGAAGCAGATATTACAGGGGGTCAGCCCCAGCATTTT; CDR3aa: CASSEADITGGQPQHF
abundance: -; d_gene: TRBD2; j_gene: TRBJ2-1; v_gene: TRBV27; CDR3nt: TGTGCCAGCAGTCATCCTAGCGGGGGTTCTTGTGAGCAGTTCTTC; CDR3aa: CASSHPSGGSCEQFF
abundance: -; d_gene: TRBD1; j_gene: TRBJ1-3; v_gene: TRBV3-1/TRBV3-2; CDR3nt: TGTGCCAGCAGCCAAGTTACGGGGACAGGGGGTGCCGGAAACACCATATATTTT; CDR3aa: CASSQVTGTGGAGNTIYF
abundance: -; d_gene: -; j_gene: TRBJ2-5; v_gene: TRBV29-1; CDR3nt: TGCAGCCATACCACACAAGAGACCCAGTACTTC; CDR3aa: CSHTTQETQYF